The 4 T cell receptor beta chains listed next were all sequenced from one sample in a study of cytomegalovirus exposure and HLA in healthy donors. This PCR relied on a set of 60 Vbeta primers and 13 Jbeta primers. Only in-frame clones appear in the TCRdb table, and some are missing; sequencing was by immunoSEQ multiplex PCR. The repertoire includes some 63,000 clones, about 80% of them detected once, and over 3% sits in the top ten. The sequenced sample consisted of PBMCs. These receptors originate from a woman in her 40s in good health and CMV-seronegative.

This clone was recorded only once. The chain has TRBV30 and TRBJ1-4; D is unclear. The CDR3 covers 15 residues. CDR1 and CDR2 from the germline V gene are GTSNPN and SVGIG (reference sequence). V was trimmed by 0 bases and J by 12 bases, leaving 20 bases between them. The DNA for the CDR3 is TGTGCCTGGAGTGTAAACGGAGGGCTAGGCCGCGAACTGTTTTTT. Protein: CAWSVNGGLGRELFF.

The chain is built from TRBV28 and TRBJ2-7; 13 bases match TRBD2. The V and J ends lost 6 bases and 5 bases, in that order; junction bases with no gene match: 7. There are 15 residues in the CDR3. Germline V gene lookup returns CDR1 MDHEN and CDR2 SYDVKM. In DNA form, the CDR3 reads TGTGCCAGCAGGCGAACTAGCGGGAGGGTAGACGAGCAGTACTTC. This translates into CASRRTSGRVDEQYF.

The CDR3 here is CASRGGLWTQYF. In DNA form, the CDR3 reads TGTGCCAGCAGGGGGGGTTTGTGGACCCAGTACTTC. The V and J genes are TRBV6-5 and TRBJ2-5; a possible D gene is TRBD2 (6 bases). Germline values: CDR1 MNHEY, CDR2 SVGAGI. Trimming pared 6 bases from V and 7 bases from J, leaving 12 bases between. This CDR3 contains 12 residues.

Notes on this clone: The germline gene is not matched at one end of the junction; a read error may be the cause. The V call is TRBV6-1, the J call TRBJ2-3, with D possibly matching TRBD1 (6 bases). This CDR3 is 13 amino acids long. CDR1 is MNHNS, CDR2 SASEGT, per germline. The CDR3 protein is CASREAGADTQYF. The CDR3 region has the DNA TGTGCCAGCAGGGAAGCAGGGGCAGATACGCAGTATTTT.